This TCR beta chain was identified during a study of shared clonotypes between healthy human individuals. The length of the CDR3 is 16 residues. Germline CDR1 reads SGHNT; CDR2 reads YYREEE (reference sequence). J lost 0 bases, V lost 4 bases, and 4 bases had no gene match. Healthy HIV-negative adults without recent acute infections or vaccinations served as donors. There were only Caucasian adults among the donors, and all lived in Nashville, Tennessee. A CD45RA+ naive subset and a CD45RA-negative memory subset were split from CD4+ cells. Libraries were prepared by immunoSEQ multiplex PCR; TCRdb keeps only in-frame clonotypes and omits some of them. The sample carries about 2.4 million clones, approximately 94% recorded once. As to this clone: Antigen specificity is unknown.

Findings of the study overall: What limited the represented genetic and exposure-history diversity was the small number of donors.

J is TRBJ2-2 and V is TRBV5-4, with 9 bases identical to TRBD2. The source is a man between 18 and 29 years old in good health. Specimen: naive CD4+ T cells sorted from blood. Regarding subset: CD45RA+ positively selected. Written as DNA, the CDR3 is TGTGCCAGCAGCCCCTGGACTAGCGCGAACACCGGGGAGCTGTTTTTT. Its translation: CASSPWTSANTGELFF.